The 27 T cell receptor beta chains reported below all come from one sample, sequenced in a study of pediatric ulcerative colitis. The table came from immunoSEQ multiplex PCR; TCRdb's copy has only in-frame clones and leaves some out. The repertoire holds 60,000 to 75,000 clones, with around 80% as singletons. The sequenced sample was blood. These receptors all stem from a boy aged 10-17 years with moderate ulcerative colitis.

The chain has TRBV5-1 and TRBJ2-4; no clear D gene. The length of the CDR3 is 13 residues. Between the trimmed V and J ends, which lost 2 bases and 5 bases, there was a span of 8 bases. Germline lookup yields CDR1 SGHRS and CDR2 YFSETQ. CDR3 protein: CASSFNRENIQYF. CDR3 bases: TGCGCCAGCAGCTTCAATAGGGAAAACATTCAGTACTTC. Using reference TRBV5-1 and TRBJ2-4 for the parts outside the CDR3, the full variable domain is KAGVTQTPRYLIKTRGQQVTLSCSPISGHRSVSWYQQTPGQGLQFLFEYFSETQRNKGNFPGRFSGRQFSNSRSEMNVSTLELGDSALYLCASSFNRENIQYFGAGTRLSVL.

For the CDR3, the DNA is TGTGCCAGCAGCCCGCCAAGTTACTCTGGAAACACCATATATTTT. Amino acids: CASSPPSYSGNTIYF. The V call is TRBV7-8, the J call TRBJ1-3; no definite D call. The CDR3 has 15 residues. Germline V gene sequence: CDR1 SGHVS, CDR2 FQNEAQ. Trimming removed 5 bases from V and 0 bases from J, with 11 bases in between.

The chain combines TRBV5-6 with TRBJ1-2; D remains ambiguous. Germline V CDR1 and CDR2: SGHDT, YYEEEE. The CDR3 sequence is 15 residues long. V was pared by 2 bases and J by 2 bases, with 13 bases between. CDR3 DNA sequence: TGTGCCAGCAGCTTTCTCTACGAATCCAACTATGGCTACACCTTC. Amino acid sequence: CASSFLYESNYGYTF.

The chain is built from TRBV7-7 and TRBJ2-1, with 10 bases aligning to TRBD2. Germline CDR1 is SSHAT and CDR2 is FNYEAQ (reference sequence). The CDR3 spans 14 residues. Trimming cost V 6 bases and J 7 bases; bases outside gene matches: 6. The CDR3 DNA sequence: TGTGCCAGCAGTCAATCTAGCGGGAGTAATGAGCAGTTCTTC. It is translated as CASSQSSGSNEQFF.

The chain joins TRBV29-1 to TRBJ2-2, with TRBD2 as a possible D gene (6 bases). Trimming took 6 bases from V and 5 from J, leaving 22 bases between them. From germline, CDR1 is SQVTM and CDR2 ANQGSEA. There are 16 residues in the CDR3. As DNA, the CDR3 is TGCAGCGTGGCCGGAGCGGGTCCGGGCCGAACCGGGGAGCTGTTTTTT. It is translated as CSVAGAGPGRTGELFF.

This chain uses TRBV6-5 with TRBJ1-2, with 7 nucleotides matching TRBD1. The junction had 3 bases not matched to a gene; V was cut back by 7 bases and J by 7 bases. CDR3 size: 11 residues. Germline V gives CDR1 MNHEY, CDR2 SVGAGI. The CDR3 DNA follows: TGTGCCAGCACCGACAGGGTTGGCTACACCTTC. As protein: CASTDRVGYTF.

V usage is TRBV6-1 and J usage is TRBJ1-2; 7 nucleotides align to TRBD1. The CDR3 totals 17 residues. The germline V gene encodes CDR1 MNHNS and CDR2 SASEGT. The junction had 12 bases not matched to a gene; V was cut back by 1 base and J by 4 bases. CDR3 sequence: CASSEDIGGSMSYGYTF. CDR3 DNA: TGTGCCAGCAGTGAAGACATAGGGGGCTCTATGAGCTATGGCTACACCTTC.

This clone was counted a few times. V usage is TRBV19 and J usage is TRBJ2-7; TRBD1 matches 7 bases. The CDR3 length is 13 residues. Germline V gene sequence: CDR1 LNHDA, CDR2 SQIVND (reference sequence). V lost 6 bases and J lost 5; bases outside the gene matches: 7. The CDR3 is CASSRQGRDEQYF. DNA for the CDR3: TGTGCCAGTAGCCGACAGGGAAGGGACGAGCAGTACTTC.

This clone showed up just a few times. The genes are TRBV5-1 and TRBJ1-1; possible D gene TRBD1, 5 bases. From germline, CDR1 is SGHRS and CDR2 YFSETQ. V shed 0 bases and J shed 11 bases, with 17 bases lying between them. This CDR3 is built from 14 residues. The CDR3 coding sequence is TGCGCCAGCAGCTTGGAGCTTGGGGCAGGGCTTGCTTTCTTT. Translating gives CASSLELGAGLAFF.

The chain combines TRBV19 with TRBJ1-6; 7 bases fit TRBD1. The V gene end was trimmed by 5 bases and the J gene end by 6 bases; junction bases not matched to a gene: 7. CDR1 is LNHDA and CDR2 is SQIVND in the germline V gene (reference sequence). The CDR3 loop spans 15 amino acids. The CDR3: CASSAGQVPNSPLHF. In DNA form, the CDR3 reads TGTGCCAGTAGTGCCGGACAGGTCCCTAATTCACCCCTCCACTTT.

This clone appeared many times. The chain combines TRBV29-1 with TRBJ1-2; TRBD1 aligns across 10 bases. V lost 2 bases to trimming and J lost 4 bases; unmatched junction nucleotides: 1. CDR1 is SQVTM and CDR2 is ANQGSEA in the germline V gene. This CDR3 is 13 amino acids long. CDR3 sequence: CSVERQGAYGYTF. CDR3 nucleotide sequence: TGCAGCGTTGAACGACAGGGGGCCTATGGCTACACCTTC. The full variable domain, completed using reference TRBV29-1 and TRBJ1-2, is SAVISQKPSRDICQRGTSLTIQCQVDSQVTMMFWYRQQPGQSLTLIATANQGSEATYESGFVIDKFPISRPNLTFSTLTVSNMSPEDSSIYLCSVERQGAYGYTFGSGTRLTVV.

The chain links TRBV7-9 to TRBJ1-5, with unresolved D. V was trimmed by 1 base and J by 0 bases, leaving 7 bases between them. CDR1 SEHNR and CDR2 FQNEAQ come from the germline V gene (reference sequence). This CDR3 region has 15 residues. DNA of the CDR3: TGTGCCAGCAGCTTAGACGGCCTTAGCAATCAGCCCCAGCATTTT. Translated, it gives CASSLDGLSNQPQHF.

The chain joins TRBV6-5 to TRBJ2-7; tentative D call: TRBD2 (5 bases). Germline lookup yields CDR1 MNHEY and CDR2 SVGAGI. Trimming took off 0 bases at V and 2 bases at J, with 5 bases between the two ends. The CDR3 runs 13 residues. CDR3 loop: CASSYSGAYEQYF. CDR3 DNA sequence: TGTGCCAGCAGTTACTCCGGGGCCTACGAGCAGTACTTC.

The chain couples TRBV5-6 to TRBJ1-2, with 7 positions matching TRBD1. The CDR3 covers 14 residues. Germline lookup yields CDR1 SGHDT and CDR2 YYEEEE. V lost 2 bases, J lost 8 bases, and 9 bases stayed unmatched. The CDR3 is CASSFLTGFNGYTF. The CDR3 DNA is TGTGCCAGCAGCTTCCTGACAGGGTTTAACGGCTACACCTTC.

This clone was recorded only once. The CDR3 region has the DNA TGTGCCAGTAGTATGGGGACAGGGCGCTCTGGGGCCAACGTCCTGACTTTC. Its protein product is CASSMGTGRSGANVLTF. V and J are TRBV19 and TRBJ2-6; the match to TRBD1 covers 9 bases. CDR1 is LNHDA, CDR2 SQIVND, per germline (reference sequence). This CDR3 is built from 17 residues. V gave up 3 bases and J gave up 0 bases; unmatched junction bases: 3. Variable domain in full (rest from reference TRBV19 and TRBJ2-6): DGGITQSPKYLFRKEGQNVTLSCEQNLNHDAMYWYRQDPGQGLRLIYYSQIVNDFQKGDIAEGYSVSREKKESFPLTVTSAQKNPTAFYLCASSMGTGRSGANVLTFGAGSRLTVL.

The chain combines TRBV30 with TRBJ1-1; TRBD1 is a possible D gene (6 bases). V lost 4 bases, J lost 6 bases, and 9 bases lay in between. Germline loops: CDR1 GTSNPN, CDR2 SVGIG (reference sequence). The CDR3 loop spans 11 amino acids. The CDR3 sequence is CAWKGVAEAFF. Written as DNA, the CDR3 is TGTGCCTGGAAGGGGGTGGCTGAAGCTTTCTTT.

This clone has only a few counts. The rearrangement joins TRBV11-2 to TRBJ1-5; a weak D match, TRBD1 (5 bases). Germline V gives CDR1 SGHAT, CDR2 FQNNGV. CDR3 length: 17 residues. The V and J ends lost 0 bases and 0 bases respectively, with 12 bases between them. CDR3 sequence (DNA): TGTGCCAGCAGCTTAGACGTACAGGTTAATAGCAATCAGCCCCAGCATTTT. It encodes CASSLDVQVNSNQPQHF.

This chain joins TRBV29-1 and TRBJ1-1, with TRBD1 as a possible D gene (5 bases). This CDR3 has 13 residues. Trimming left V 2 bases short and J 4 bases short, with 11 bases between. Germline V lookup: CDR1 SQVTM, CDR2 ANQGSEA. CDR3 residues: CSVEWRGSTEAFF. The CDR3 nucleotides read TGCAGCGTTGAATGGAGGGGAAGCACTGAAGCTTTCTTT.

This clone was counted a few times. DNA of the CDR3: TGTGCCAGCAGCGACACAACGGGAGGGGGCCGCACTGAAGCTTTCTTT. The encoded protein is CASSDTTGGGRTEAFF. The chain uses TRBV7-9 and TRBJ1-1; 7 bases line up with TRBD1. This CDR3 is 16 amino acids long. The V segment lost 5 bases and the J segment 4 bases; nucleotides outside the gene matches: 13. Germline CDR1 reads SEHNR; CDR2 reads FQNEAQ (reference sequence).

The V call is TRBV11-2, the J call TRBJ2-7; D is uncertain. The CDR3 totals 13 residues. Per germline, CDR1 SGHAT and CDR2 FQNNGV. The germline V and J ends were trimmed by 0 bases and 1 base, with 4 bases remaining between them. The CDR3 sequence: CASSLERSYEQYF. CDR3 DNA: TGTGCCAGCAGCTTAGAGCGGTCCTACGAGCAGTACTTC.

This chain links TRBV6-4 with TRBJ2-2; 15 bases are shared with TRBD2. The V gene's germline CDR1 is MRHNA and CDR2 SNTAGT. Trimming cost V 4 bases and J 8 bases; bases outside gene matches: 11. The CDR3 is 18 amino acids. CDR3 nucleotides: TGTGCCAGCAGTGGCCCCCCGGGACTAGCGGGGGGCCAAGGGGAGCTGTTTTTT. Its protein is CASSGPPGLAGGQGELFF.

The rearrangement links TRBV7-2 to TRBJ2-7; tentative D call: TRBD1 (6 bases). This CDR3 contains 14 residues. V lost 4 bases and J lost 3, with 13 bases in between. Germline CDR1 reads SGHTA; CDR2 reads FQGNSA. The CDR3 region is CASSSGLRGYEQYF. In DNA form, the CDR3 reads TGTGCCAGCAGCTCCGGTCTCAGGGGCTACGAGCAGTACTTC.

The chain employs TRBV5-1 and TRBJ2-6; D gene uncertain. This CDR3 is 13 amino acids long. Germline CDR1 and CDR2: SGHRS and YFSETQ. Trimming took 5 bases from V and 0 from J, leaving 3 bases between them. CDR3 DNA sequence: TGCGCCAGCAGTCCCTCTGGGGCCAACGTCCTGACTTTC. The encoded protein is CASSPSGANVLTF.

The J gene is TRBJ1-3, the V gene TRBV7-2, with D perhaps TRBD1 (5 bases). V was trimmed by 3 bases and J by 8 bases, leaving 11 bases between them. Germline V gene sequence: CDR1 SGHTA, CDR2 FQGNSA. CDR3 size: 13 residues. The CDR3 loop reads CASSFEGRDTIYF. The CDR3 nucleotides read TGTGCCAGCAGCTTTGAGGGGCGAGACACCATATATTTT. The whole variable domain, remainder taken from reference TRBV7-2 and TRBJ1-3, is GAGVSQSPSNKVTEKGKDVELRCDPISGHTALYWYRQSLGQGLEFLIYFQGNSAPDKSGLPSDRFSAERTGGSVSTLTIQRTQQEDSAVYLCASSFEGRDTIYFGEGSWLTVV.

The genes are TRBV11-2 and TRBJ2-5; the D is unclear. Germline-derived CDR1 and CDR2 are SGHAT and FQNNGV. The germline V and J ends were trimmed by 3 bases and 2 bases, with 13 bases remaining between them. This CDR3 has 15 amino acids. CDR3 sequence: CASSFGRLPQETQYF. The CDR3 coding sequence is TGTGCCAGCAGCTTCGGACGCCTACCGCAAGAGACCCAGTACTTC.

The rearrangement uses TRBV7-2 and TRBJ2-7, with D possibly matching TRBD1 (5 bases). The CDR3 has 15 residues. CDR1 is SGHTA and CDR2 is FQGNSA in the germline V gene. Between the trimmed V and J ends, which lost 1 base and 2 bases, there was a span of 12 bases. CDR3 loop: CASSLVSQGAYEQYF. CDR3 coding DNA: TGTGCCAGCAGCTTAGTCTCTCAAGGGGCCTACGAGCAGTACTTC.

The rearrangement links TRBV6-5 to TRBJ1-2; D possibly corresponds to TRBD1 (5 bases). This CDR3 has 13 amino acids. The germline gives CDR1 MNHEY, CDR2 SVGAGI. The V gene lost 4 bases and the J gene lost 4 bases, with 10 bases spanning the gap. CDR3 sequence (DNA): TGTGCCAGCAGTTCCGGGGCTCGCTATGGCTACACCTTC. As protein: CASSSGARYGYTF.